This T cell receptor (beta chain) was identified in a study of shared clonotypes between healthy human individuals. Study-wide context: Per donor, CD8 memory used one plate, CD8 naive used two, CD4 memory used three and CD4 naive used three.

Clones were sequenced by immunoSEQ multiplex PCR, and TCRdb holds only the in-frame ones, with some missing. The sample shows 2 million to 2.5 million clones, about 92% of them seen only once. The V gene's germline CDR1 is MDHEN and CDR2 SYDVKM. The ends were cut back, 2 bases at V and 0 bases at J, with 10 bases in the middle. This CDR3 has 15 amino acids. The sequence was obtained from a man in his late teens or twenties in good health. Some clones in this sample may be carry-over from other donors' samples. The specimen was naive CD4+ T cells from PBMCs. Subset specified: CD45RA+ positively selected. This rearrangement joins TRBV28 to TRBJ2-5; a weak D match, TRBD1 (5 bases). CDR3 amino acids: CASSLGAWYQETQYF. The CDR3, as DNA: TGTGCCAGCAGTTTAGGGGCTTGGTACCAAGAGACCCAGTACTTC.